This is a list of T cell receptor beta chains from one sample in a study of blood T cell repertoires in COVID-19. Method: immunoSEQ multiplex PCR; TCRdb's copy keeps in-frame clones and lacks some. The sample has about 130,000 clones, approximately 80% seen once. Sequenced sample: peripheral blood. Receptors originate from a woman of 80 years or more with acute or convalescent COVID-19. Each CDR3 is given without its conserved first and last residue. Only part of the rows carry a size: once, few, many, or a class if the clone is expanded.

>TRBJ1-1|.|TRBV25-1
ASTKPGQGVTEAF
>TRBJ2-7|.|TRBV18
ASSPTGYEQY
>TRBJ2-2|.|TRBV7-8
ASSSQRGGRDGELF
>TRBJ2-1|few|TRBV19
ASSIGGGVRSYNEQF
>TRBJ1-2|.|TRBV24-1
ATSDPKGGDYGYT
>TRBJ1-5|few|TRBV5-6
ASSSGQGSQPQH
>TRBJ1-3|.|TRBV9
ASSTKTGVGNTIY
>TRBJ2-2|once|TRBV4-1
ASSQALTSGVETGELF
>TRBJ1-6|.|TRBV3-1/TRBV3-2
ASSWQGQSSPLY
>TRBJ1-4|once|TRBV5-1
ASSLAQDRPGEKLF
>TRBJ2-1|.|TRBV7-7
ASSHDRGQDNEQF
>TRBJ2-5|.|TRBV14
ASSVGLAARETQY
>TRBJ2-6|.|TRBV5-6
ASSSNSGANVLT
>TRBJ2-5|once|TRBV7-2
ASSSRQGTLGTQY
>TRBJ1-2|.|TRBV3-1/TRBV3-2
ASSQAKGDGYT
>TRBJ2-5|.|TRBV6-5
ASSYRLQETQY
>TRBJ1-1|.|TRBV6-5
ASSYAGRTEAF
>TRBJ1-5|.|TRBV12-3/TRBV12-4
ASSLNGNQPQH
>TRBJ1-1|.|TRBV30
AWSVQGRTEAF
>TRBJ2-6|.|TRBV18
ASSPGVGPSGAPVSGANVLT
>TRBJ2-7|.|TRBV6-5
ASSWDRATYEQY
>TRBJ2-2|.|TRBV18
ASSPRGQGGSTTGELF
>TRBJ1-2|.|TRBV7-2
ASSDGGGGRGYT
>TRBJ1-1|.|TRBV18
ASSPPVSYTEAF